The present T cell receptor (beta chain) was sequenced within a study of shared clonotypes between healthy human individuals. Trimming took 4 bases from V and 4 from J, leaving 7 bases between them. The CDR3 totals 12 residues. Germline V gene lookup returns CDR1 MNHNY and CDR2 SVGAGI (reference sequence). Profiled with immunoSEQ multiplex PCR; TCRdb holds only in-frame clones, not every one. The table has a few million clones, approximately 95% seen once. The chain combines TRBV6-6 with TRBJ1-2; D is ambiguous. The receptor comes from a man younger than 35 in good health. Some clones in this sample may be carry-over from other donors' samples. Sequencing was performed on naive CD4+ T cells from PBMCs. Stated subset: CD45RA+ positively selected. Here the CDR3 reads CASSSGLYGYTF. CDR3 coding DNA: TGTGCCAGCAGTTCTGGCCTCTATGGCTACACCTTC.